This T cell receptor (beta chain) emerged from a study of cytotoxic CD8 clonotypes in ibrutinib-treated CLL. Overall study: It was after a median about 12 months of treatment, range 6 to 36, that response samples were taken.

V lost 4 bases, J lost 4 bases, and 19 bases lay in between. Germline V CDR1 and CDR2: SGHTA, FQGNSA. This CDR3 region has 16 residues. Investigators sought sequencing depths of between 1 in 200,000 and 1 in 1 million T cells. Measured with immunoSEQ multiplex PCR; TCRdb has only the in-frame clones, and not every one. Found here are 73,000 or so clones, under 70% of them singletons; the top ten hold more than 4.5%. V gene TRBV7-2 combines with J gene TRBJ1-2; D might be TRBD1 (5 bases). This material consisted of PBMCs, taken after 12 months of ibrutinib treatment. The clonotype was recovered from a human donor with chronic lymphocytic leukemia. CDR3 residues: CASSSIGAGQRYGYTF. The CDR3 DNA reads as TGTGCCAGCAGCTCCATCGGGGCAGGGCAACGCTATGGCTACACCTTC.